This T cell receptor (beta chain) was found in a study of T cells in tuberculosis. In germline, CDR1 is KGHSH, CDR2 LQKENI. V gave up 3 bases and J gave up 9 bases; unmatched junction bases: 13. The CDR3 covers 16 residues. General observations from the study: Smaller distances to GMM-specific TCRs suggested their expansion in active tuberculosis. Selection depended on which cryopreserved specimens were available.

With respect to this clone: Its antigen is unidentified.

Measured with immunoSEQ multiplex PCR; TCRdb has only the in-frame clones, and not every one. The sample records under 45,000 clones, approximately 95% being singletons. J is TRBJ1-5 and V is TRBV18; 8 bases agree with TRBD1. The sequence was obtained from a donor aged 10-35 years with latent tuberculosis or without tuberculosis infection. Sequencing input: PBMCs. This CDR3 is CASSPGQGALAGPQHF. The CDR3 nucleotides are TGTGCCAGCTCACCCGGCCAGGGGGCCCTGGCGGGGCCCCAGCATTTT.